This paragraph covers one TCR beta chain sequence. The data derive from a study of blood T cell repertoires in COVID-19. Assay used: immunoSEQ multiplex PCR; TCRdb lists only in-frame clones, some missing. The repertoire includes approximately 170,000 clones, roughly 86% of them detected once, and roughly 3.5% sits in the top ten. Sample: peripheral blood. The source of this sequence is a man aged 65-85 years with acute or convalescent COVID-19.

This chain's CDR3 is CASSLSQGMEKLFF. The CDR3 DNA follows: TGCGCCAGCAGCTTGAGCCAGGGAATGGAAAAACTGTTTTTT. The rearrangement uses TRBV5-1 and TRBJ1-4; D may be TRBD1 (5 bases). The CDR3 extends over 14 amino acids. CDR1 is SGHRS, CDR2 YFSETQ, per germline. V gave up 1 base and J gave up 8 bases, with 12 bases separating them.